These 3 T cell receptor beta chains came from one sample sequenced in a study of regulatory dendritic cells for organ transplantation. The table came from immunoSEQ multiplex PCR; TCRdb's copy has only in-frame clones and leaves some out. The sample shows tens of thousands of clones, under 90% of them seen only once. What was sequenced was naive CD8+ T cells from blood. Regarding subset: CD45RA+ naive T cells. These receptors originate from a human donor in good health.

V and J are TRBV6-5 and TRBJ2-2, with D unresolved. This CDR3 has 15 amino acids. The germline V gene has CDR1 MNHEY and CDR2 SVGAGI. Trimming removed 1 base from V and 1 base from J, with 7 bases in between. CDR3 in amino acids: CASSYFTMNTGELFF. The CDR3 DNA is TGTGCCAGCAGTTACTTTACAATGAACACCGGGGAGCTGTTTTTT.

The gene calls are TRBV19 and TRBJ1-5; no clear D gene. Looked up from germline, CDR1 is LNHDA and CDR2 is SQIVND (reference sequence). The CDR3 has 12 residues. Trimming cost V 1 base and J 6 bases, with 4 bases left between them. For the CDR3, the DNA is TGTGCCAGTAGTATAGGAGGTCAGCCCCAGCATTTT. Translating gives CASSIGGQPQHF.

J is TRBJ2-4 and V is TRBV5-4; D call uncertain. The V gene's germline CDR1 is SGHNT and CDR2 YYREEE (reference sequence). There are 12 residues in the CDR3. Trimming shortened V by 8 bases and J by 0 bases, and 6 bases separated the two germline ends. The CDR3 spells CARRLAKNIQYF. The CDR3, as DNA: TGTGCCAGGAGACTAGCCAAAAACATTCAGTACTTC. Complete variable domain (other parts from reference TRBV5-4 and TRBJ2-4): ETGVTQSPTHLIKTRGQQVTLRCSSQSGHNTVSWYQQALGQGPQFIFQYYREEENGRGNFPPRFSGLQFPNYSSELNVNALELDDSALYLCARRLAKNIQYFGAGTRLSVL.